A single sample is the source of the 13 T cell receptor beta chains below, sequenced in a study of human T cells and chemical hapten exposure. TCRdb reprocessed the RACE reads via MiXCR and lists one record per CDR3 protein. This table holds some 90,000 distinct CDR3 sequences, roughly 8.5% found once. Noted time point: healthy volunteer bleed at 2 weeks. Someone pulled total RNA out of unfractionated whole blood. Input material: whole blood. The receptors here all came from a female donor in good health. Some clones in this sample may be carry-over from other donors' samples.

This clonotype was detected only a few times. One end of the junction varies from germline; a read error may be responsible. The J gene is TRBJ2-7, the V gene TRBV18, with 11 bases lining up with TRBD2. Germline loops: CDR1 KGHSH, CDR2 LQKENI. The CDR3 extends over 14 amino acids. The CDR3 sequence is CASSPGLAGGILIF. The CDR3 nucleotides are TGTGCCAGCTCACCAGGACTAGCGGGCGGAATTCTAATCTTC.

This clonotype was counted ten times or more. V and J are TRBV7-3 and TRBJ2-3, with 7 bases that match TRBD2. This CDR3 spans 15 amino acids. Trimming removed 0 bases from V and 2 bases from J; junction bases left unmatched: 2. CDR1 is SGHTA and CDR2 is FQGTGA in the germline V gene. CDR3 sequence: CASSLTAGYTDTQYF. Written as DNA, the CDR3 is TGTGCCAGCAGCTTAACAGCGGGGTACACAGATACGCAGTATTTT.

In DNA, the CDR3 is TGTGCCAGCAGCCGGGACTCTACCCAAAATGAGCAGTTCTTC. Amino acid sequence: CASSRDSTQNEQFF. The chain employs TRBV3-1 and TRBJ2-1; D is possibly TRBD2 (6 bases). V was clipped by 4 bases and J by 7 bases, with 14 bases between them. Germline CDR1 and CDR2: LGHDT and YNNKEL (reference sequence). The CDR3 has 14 amino acids.

This chain connects TRBV4-3 to TRBJ1-1; a weak D match, TRBD1 (6 bases). CDR1 and CDR2 from the germline V gene are LGHNA and YSLEER. The V end lost 0 bases, the J end lost 8 bases, and 16 bases lay between the germline ends. The CDR3 has 15 amino acids. The CDR3 region is CASSQDGRRTEEAFF. The CDR3 nucleotides are TGCGCCAGCAGCCAAGATGGCCGGAGGACAGAAGAAGCTTTCTTT.

The chain carries TRBV6-2 or TRBV6-3 and TRBJ2-7; TRBD2 is a possible D gene (5 bases). CDR3 length: 13 amino acids. The V gene lost 2 bases and the J gene lost 3 bases, with 8 bases spanning the gap. CDR1 and CDR2 from the germline V gene are MNHEY and SVGEGT. The CDR3, as DNA: TGTGCCAGCAGTTACGGGAGTTACTACGAGCAGTACTTC. Its translation is CASSYGSYYEQYF.

This clonotype was recorded at least ten times. The rearrangement links TRBV6-2 or TRBV6-3 to TRBJ2-7; D is uncertain. CDR3 length equals 16 residues. V was clipped by 0 bases and J by 2 bases, with 14 bases between them. The germline V gene has CDR1 MNHEY and CDR2 SVGEGT. The CDR3 coding sequence is TGTGCCAGCAGTTACTCCCTGACTTCCTCTACCTACGAGCAGTACTTC. As protein: CASSYSLTSSTYEQYF.

This clonotype was detected a few times. The chain recombines TRBV6-6 with TRBJ2-2, with D uncertain. The CDR3 loop spans 15 amino acids. The V end lost 7 bases, the J end lost 4 bases, and 16 bases lay between the germline ends. CDR1 is MNHNY and CDR2 is SVGAGI in the germline V gene (reference sequence). The CDR3 DNA sequence: TGTGCCAGCACCCACCGGGCACGATCCACCGGGGAGCTGTTTTTT. Its protein is CASTHRARSTGELFF.

The table lists this clonotype with many counts. The chain carries TRBV5-4 and TRBJ2-1; D is unresolved. V was clipped by 0 bases and J by 0 bases, with 13 bases between them. Germline V gene data show CDR1 as SGHNT and CDR2 as YYREEE (reference sequence). CDR3 length: 17 residues. DNA for the CDR3: TGTGCCAGCAGCTTGGGGCCTTCACCGACCTCCTACAATGAGCAGTTCTTC. It specifies CASSLGPSPTSYNEQFF.

The rearrangement links TRBV5-1 to TRBJ2-3, with D unclear. CDR1 and CDR2 from the germline V gene are SGHRS and YFSETQ. Between the trimmed V and J ends, which lost 4 bases and 1 base, there was a span of 13 bases. The CDR3 loop spans 15 amino acids. CDR3 sequence: CASSTALVGTDTQYF. CDR3 in DNA: TGCGCCAGCAGCACGGCCCTGGTGGGCACAGATACGCAGTATTTT. The full variable domain, completed using reference TRBV5-1 and TRBJ2-3, is KAGVTQTPRYLIKTRGQQVTLSCSPISGHRSVSWYQQTPGQGLQFLFEYFSETQRNKGNFPGRFSGRQFSNSRSEMNVSTLELGDSALYLCASSTALVGTDTQYFGPGTRLTVL.

This sequence joins TRBV24-1 and TRBJ2-5; D is possibly TRBD1 (5 bases). Trimming took 2 bases from V and 0 from J, leaving 12 bases between them. CDR3 length: 16 residues. Germline V gives CDR1 KGHDR, CDR2 SFDVKD. This CDR3 is CATSDSAKGNQETQYF. CDR3 DNA sequence: TGTGCCACCAGTGATTCTGCCAAGGGGAACCAAGAGACCCAGTACTTC.

This clonotype was seen a handful of times. V is TRBV11-2 and J is TRBJ2-5, with a weak D call TRBD2 (5 bases). This CDR3 has 15 amino acids. CDR1 is SGHAT and CDR2 is FQNNGV in the germline V gene. The germline V and J ends were trimmed by 0 bases and 3 bases, with 11 bases remaining between them. The CDR3 loop is CASSLDISEEETQYF. CDR3 nucleotide sequence: TGTGCCAGCAGCTTAGACATTAGCGAAGAAGAGACCCAGTACTTC.

This sequence joins TRBV24-1 and TRBJ2-1, with no clear D. Trimming removed 6 bases from V and 10 bases from J, with 15 bases in between. Looked up from germline, CDR1 is KGHDR and CDR2 is SFDVKD. The CDR3 loop spans 13 amino acids. As DNA, the CDR3 is TGTGCCACCAGTTTAGCTCTAGGGCTGGAGCAGTTCTTC. Translating it yields CATSLALGLEQFF.

This clonotype has just a few counts. The rearrangement joins TRBV9 to TRBJ2-1; 10 bases line up with TRBD2. CDR1 is SGDLS and CDR2 is YYNGEE in the germline V gene. The length of the CDR3 is 15 residues. J gave up 4 bases and V 4 bases, and 5 bases lay outside the gene matches. The CDR3 is CASSPRTSGYNEQFF. In nucleotides, the CDR3 is TGTGCCAGCAGCCCTCGGACTAGCGGTTACAATGAGCAGTTCTTC. Full variable domain (rest looked up from reference TRBV9 and TRBJ2-1): DSGVTQTPKHLITATGQRVTLRCSPRSGDLSVYWYQQSLDQGLQFLIQYYNGEERAKGNILERFSAQQFPDLHSELNLSSLELGDSALYFCASSPRTSGYNEQFFGPGTRLTVL.